This TCR beta chain originates from a study of T cells in Graves' hyperthyroidism and ophthalmopathy. The wider study: Peripheral blood collection took place at initial diagnosis, before any treatment. Study conclusions and caveats: Classification by a 13 V-J model distinguished ophthalmopathy from stable hyperthyroidism.

V shed 0 bases and J shed 0 bases, with 9 bases lying between them. Germline V lookup: CDR1 KGHSY, CDR2 FQNENV. The CDR3 consists of 16 residues. RNA transcripts yielded amplified TCR beta CDR3 regions. First-round RT-PCR targeting the TCR CDR3 was performed with the HTBI primer set. From the multiplex PCR reads, TCRdb called clonotypes with MiXCR, one entry per CDR3 protein. The sample lists about 570,000 distinct CDR3 sequences, around 13% occurring once. This clonotype was seen ten or more times. Its antigen is currently unknown. Material for sequencing was blood. The chain is built from TRBV16 and TRBJ2-4, with D unclear. This TCR came from a woman aged 40 to 55 with Graves' hyperthyroidism. The CDR3 nucleotides read TGTGCCAGCAGCCAATCACAAACGGTAGCCAAAAACATTCAGTACTTC. Protein: CASSQSQTVAKNIQYF.